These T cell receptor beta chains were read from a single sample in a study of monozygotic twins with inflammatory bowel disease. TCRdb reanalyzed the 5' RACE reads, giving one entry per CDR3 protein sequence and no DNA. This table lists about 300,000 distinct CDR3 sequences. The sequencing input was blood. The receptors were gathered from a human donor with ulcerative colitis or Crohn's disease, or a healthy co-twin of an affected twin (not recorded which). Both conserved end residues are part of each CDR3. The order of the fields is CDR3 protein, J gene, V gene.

cdr3_aa: CASSLKGTQYF
j_call: TRBJ2-5
v_call: TRBV7-2

cdr3_aa: CASSRSHGVGEQFF
j_call: TRBJ2-1
v_call: TRBV12-3/TRBV12-4

cdr3_aa: CASSLDPGGNTIYF
j_call: TRBJ1-3
v_call: TRBV7-3

cdr3_aa: CASSVLLEQYF
j_call: TRBJ2-7
v_call: TRBV2

cdr3_aa: CSAPSGGNQPQHF
j_call: TRBJ1-5
v_call: TRBV20-1

cdr3_aa: CASSLVFSGAEQYF
j_call: TRBJ2-7
v_call: TRBV7-9

cdr3_aa: CASSPGTSGRSYEQFF
j_call: TRBJ2-1
v_call: TRBV12-3/TRBV12-4

cdr3_aa: CASSLVKVLRADTQYF
j_call: TRBJ2-3
v_call: TRBV12-3/TRBV12-4

cdr3_aa: CASSVESYNEQFF
j_call: TRBJ2-1
v_call: TRBV2

cdr3_aa: CASSKGSGWGEAFF
j_call: TRBJ1-1
v_call: TRBV21-1

cdr3_aa: CSAPGTSGGWNEQFF
j_call: TRBJ2-1
v_call: TRBV20-1

cdr3_aa: CASSLDRRTMTEAFF
j_call: TRBJ1-1
v_call: TRBV5-1

cdr3_aa: CASSPQRNEQYF
j_call: TRBJ2-7
v_call: TRBV7-9

cdr3_aa: CASSLTSGRRNEQFF
j_call: TRBJ2-1
v_call: TRBV5-1

cdr3_aa: CASRRLWSSGPSTDTQYF
j_call: TRBJ2-3
v_call: TRBV7-2

cdr3_aa: CASSLRSPGSPEAFF
j_call: TRBJ1-1
v_call: TRBV7-3